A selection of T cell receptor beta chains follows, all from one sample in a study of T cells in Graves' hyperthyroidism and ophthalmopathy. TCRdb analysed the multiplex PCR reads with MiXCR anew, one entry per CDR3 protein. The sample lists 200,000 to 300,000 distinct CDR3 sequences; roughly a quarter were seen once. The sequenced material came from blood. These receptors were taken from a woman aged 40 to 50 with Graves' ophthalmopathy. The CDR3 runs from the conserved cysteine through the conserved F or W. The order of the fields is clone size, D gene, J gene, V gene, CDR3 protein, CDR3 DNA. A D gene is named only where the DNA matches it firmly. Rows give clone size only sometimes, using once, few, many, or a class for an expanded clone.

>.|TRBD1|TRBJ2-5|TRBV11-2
CASSPPGQLSARETQYF
TGTGCCAGCAGTCCGCCGGGACAGCTCTCAGCACGGGAGACCCAGTACTTC
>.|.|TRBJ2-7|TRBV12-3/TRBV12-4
CASSKGGRGSEQYF
TGTGCCAGCAGTAAAGGGGGTCGCGGATCCGAGCAGTACTTC
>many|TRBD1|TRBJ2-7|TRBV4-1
CASSRTGETSYEQYF
TGCGCCAGCAGCAGAACAGGGGAAACCTCCTACGAGCAGTACTTC
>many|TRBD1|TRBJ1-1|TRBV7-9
CASSLDRGLNTEAFF
TGTGCCAGCAGCTTGGACAGGGGGCTGAACACTGAAGCTTTCTTT
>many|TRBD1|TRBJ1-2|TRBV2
CARDRDSTYGYTF
TGTGCCAGAGACCGGGACAGTACGTATGGCTACACCTTC
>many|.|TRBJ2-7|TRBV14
CASSQDGGPSYEQYF
TGTGCCAGCAGCCAAGATGGGGGACCCTCCTACGAGCAGTACTTC
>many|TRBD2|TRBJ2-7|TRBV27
CASSSPVRTSGHEQYF
TGTGCCAGCAGTTCGCCGGTTAGGACTAGCGGCCACGAGCAGTACTTC
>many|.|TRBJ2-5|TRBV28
CASSLHTSGVRETQYF
TGTGCCAGCAGTTTACATACCTCAGGGGTCCGAGAGACCCAGTACTTC
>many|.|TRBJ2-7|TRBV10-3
CAISVGDQIYEQYF
TGTGCCATCAGTGTGGGGGACCAAATCTACGAGCAGTACTTC
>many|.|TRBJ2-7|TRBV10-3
CAISENPTAFSYEQYF
TGTGCCATCAGTGAAAATCCGACGGCTTTTTCCTACGAGCAGTACTTC
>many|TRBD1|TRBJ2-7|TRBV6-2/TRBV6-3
CASSYKWSGGQGAYEQYF
TGTGCCAGCAGTTACAAGTGGTCCGGTGGACAGGGGGCCTACGAGCAGTACTTC
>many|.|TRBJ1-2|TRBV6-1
CASSTHESNYGYTF
TGTGCCAGCAGCACACACGAGTCTAACTATGGCTACACCTTC
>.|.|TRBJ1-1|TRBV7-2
CASSFPALNTEAFF
TGTGCCAGCAGCTTCCCCGCCCTGAACACTGAAGCTTTCTTT
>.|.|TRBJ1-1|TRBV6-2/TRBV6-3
CASSIQGTTEAFF
TGTGCCAGCAGTATTCAGGGTACCACTGAAGCTTTCTTT
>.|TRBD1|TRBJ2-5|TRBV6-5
CVSSYYRGTETQYF
TGTGTCAGCAGTTATTACAGGGGTACGGAGACCCAGTACTTC
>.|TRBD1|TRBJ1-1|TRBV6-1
CATILQGSFAFF
TGTGCCACCATATTACAGGGGAGCTTTGCTTTCTTT
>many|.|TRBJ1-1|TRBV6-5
CASSSTVNTEAFF
TGTGCCAGCAGCTCTACAGTGAACACTGAAGCTTTCTTT
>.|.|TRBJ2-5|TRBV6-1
CASSDTQGGHF
TGTGCCAGCAGTGACACCCAAGGAGGGCACTTC
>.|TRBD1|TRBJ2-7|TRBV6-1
CASSAWTGGRYEQYF
TGTGCCAGCAGTGCGTGGACAGGGGGGAGGTACGAGCAGTACTTC
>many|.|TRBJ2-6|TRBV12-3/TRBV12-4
CASSLTGSGANVLTF
TGTGCCAGCAGTTTAACTGGGTCTGGGGCCAACGTCCTGACTTTC
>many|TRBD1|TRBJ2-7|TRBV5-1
CASSLGLRRTGGKYEQYF
TGCGCCAGCAGCTTGGGCCTCCGGCGGACAGGGGGCAAGTACGAGCAGTACTTC
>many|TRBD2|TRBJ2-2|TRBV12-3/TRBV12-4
CASRQLAVDELFF
TGTGCCAGCAGACAACTAGCGGTCGACGAGCTGTTTTTT
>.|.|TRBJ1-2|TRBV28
CASSTTGKANYGYTF
TGTGCCAGCAGTACTACAGGGAAAGCTAACTATGGCTACACCTTC
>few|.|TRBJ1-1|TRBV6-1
CASRGLLDEAFF
TGTGCCAGCAGGGGGTTGTTGGATGAAGCTTTCTTT
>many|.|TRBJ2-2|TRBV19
CASSIISTGELFF
TGTGCCAGTAGTATAATTTCCACCGGGGAGCTGTTTTTT
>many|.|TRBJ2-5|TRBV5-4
CASSPGPVAGETQYF
TGTGCCAGCAGCCCTGGACCCGTAGCCGGGGAGACCCAGTACTTC
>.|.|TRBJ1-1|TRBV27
CASSPVEGDTEACF
TGTGCCAGCAGTCCCGTGGAGGGGGACACTGAAGCTTGCTTT
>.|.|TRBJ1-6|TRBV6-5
CASSYSGAPLHF
TGTGCCAGCAGTTACTCGGGGGCACCCCTCCACTTT
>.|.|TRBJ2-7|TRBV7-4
CANAQSFWEQYF
TGTGCCAACGCACAGTCGTTCTGGGAGCAGTACTTC
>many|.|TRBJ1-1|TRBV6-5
CASSHRGAEAFF
TGTGCCAGCAGCCACCGGGGCGCTGAAGCTTTCTTT
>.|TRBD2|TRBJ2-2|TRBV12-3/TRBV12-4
CASSYRSTSGGRTGELFF
TGTGCCAGCAGTTACCGGTCGACTAGCGGGGGTAGAACCGGGGAGCTGTTTTTT
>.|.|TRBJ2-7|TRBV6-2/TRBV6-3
CASSYGGGSYEQYF
TGTGCCAGCAGTTATGGTGGCGGTTCCTACGAGCAGTACTTC
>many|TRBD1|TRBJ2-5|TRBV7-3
CASSTGQGGTQYF
TGTGCCAGCAGCACTGGACAGGGAGGGACCCAGTACTTC
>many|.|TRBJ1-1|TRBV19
CASSIRQEAFF
TGTGCCAGTAGTATTCGGCAGGAAGCTTTCTTT
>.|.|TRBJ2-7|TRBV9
CASSPWAGGDEQYF
TGTGCCAGCAGCCCCTGGGCAGGGGGGGACGAGCAGTACTTC
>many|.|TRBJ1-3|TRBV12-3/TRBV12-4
CASWDDGNTIYF
TGTGCCAGCTGGGACGATGGAAACACCATATATTTT
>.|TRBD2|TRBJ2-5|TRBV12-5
CASGRTSDPGETQYF
TGTGCTAGTGGCCGTACTAGCGACCCTGGGGAGACCCAGTACTTC
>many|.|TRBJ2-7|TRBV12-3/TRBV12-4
CASSPDGAWMDEQYF
TGTGCCAGCAGTCCAGATGGGGCTTGGATGGACGAGCAGTACTTC
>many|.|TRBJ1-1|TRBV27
CASSLSYMGNTEAFF
TGTGCCAGCAGTTTATCCTACATGGGGAACACTGAAGCTTTCTTT
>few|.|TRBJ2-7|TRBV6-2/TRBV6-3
CASSYQILAGSVYEQYF
TGTGCCAGCAGTTATCAGATCCTCGCGGGAAGTGTCTACGAGCAGTACTTC
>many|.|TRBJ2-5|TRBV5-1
CASSSRAELYQETQYF
TGCGCCAGCAGCTCCCGGGCCGAGCTTTACCAAGAGACCCAGTACTTC
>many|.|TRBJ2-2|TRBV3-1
CASSQVGELFF
TGTGCCAGCAGCCAAGTCGGGGAGCTGTTTTTT
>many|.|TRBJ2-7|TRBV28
CASSLSTGTYEQYF
TGTGCCAGCAGTTTATCTACAGGGACCTACGAGCAGTACTTC
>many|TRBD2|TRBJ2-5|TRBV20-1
CSASNLAGGETQYF
TGCAGTGCTTCTAACCTAGCGGGAGGAGAGACCCAGTACTTC
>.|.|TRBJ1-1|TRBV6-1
CASIPWSLGAFF
TGTGCCAGCATACCTTGGAGCCTCGGAGCTTTCTTT
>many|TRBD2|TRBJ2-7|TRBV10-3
CAISDRSTSGNSYEQYF
TGTGCCATCAGTGACCGTTCGACTAGCGGCAACTCCTACGAGCAGTACTTC
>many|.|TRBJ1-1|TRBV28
CASSIGTEAFF
TGTGCCAGCAGTATCGGGACGGAAGCTTTCTTT
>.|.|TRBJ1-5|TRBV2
CASSEGIGGHQPQHF
TGTGCCAGCAGTGAAGGTATCGGGGGGCATCAGCCCCAGCATTTT
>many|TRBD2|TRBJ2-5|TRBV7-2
CASSLALAGGVGETQYF
TGTGCCAGCAGCTTAGCCCTAGCGGGAGGAGTCGGGGAGACCCAGTACTTC
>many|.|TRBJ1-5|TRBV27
CATPRLRPINQPQHF
TGTGCCACCCCACGACTCCGCCCTATCAATCAGCCCCAGCATTTT
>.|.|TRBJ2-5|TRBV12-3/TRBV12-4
CASSPEVGWETQYF
TGTGCCAGCAGCCCCGAGGTGGGGTGGGAGACCCAGTACTTC
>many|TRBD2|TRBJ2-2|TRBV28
CASSVLRGAGELFF
TGTGCCAGCAGTGTCCTTCGGGGGGCCGGGGAGCTGTTTTTT
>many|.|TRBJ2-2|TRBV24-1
CATSGPFDGELFF
TGTGCCACCAGTGGCCCTTTTGACGGGGAGCTGTTTTTT
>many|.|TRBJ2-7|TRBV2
CASSDFGQFYEQYF
TGTGCCAGCAGTGATTTCGGACAGTTCTACGAGCAGTACTTC
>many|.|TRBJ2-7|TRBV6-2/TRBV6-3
CASRRPGYSYEQYF
TGTGCCAGCAGGAGGCCGGGATACTCCTACGAGCAGTACTTC